This T cell receptor (beta chain) comes out of a study of blood T cells in healthy people across ages (dated by TCRdb to the mid-2010s). For context, the study as a whole: In model experiments, template switching captured roughly one uniquely barcoded TCR beta cDNA molecule for every two T cells. To track age-related changes in TCR beta repertoire diversity, the study relied on deep sequencing normalized with unique cDNA molecular identifiers. Donors were grouped into four age groups: young (average 16 years), middle-aged (approximately 41), aged (around 66) and long-lived (approximately 81). For two donors (one aged 18 to 29 and one aged 80 or older), the study analyzed two additional independent replicas of 1 million unique cDNA reads from the same blood draw. Donors of different ages were randomly distributed across sequencing lanes to avoid experimental bias. Points the paper makes about the study in general: Estimates of total diversity based on one million sequenced T cells were regarded as lower bounds and as underestimates. The percentage of naive T cells measured by flow cytometry correlated strongly with observed TCR beta diversity. Because donor CMV infection status was unknown, age-related changes in expanded clonotypes were potentially confounded. Compared with the aged group, the long-lived group had more naive CD4+ T cells, fewer expanded clones and increased TCR diversity, a pattern suggesting age selection. Observed TCR beta diversity per million T cells fell roughly linearly with age, and a significant reduction was already apparent by age around 39. Bulk unsorted PBMC profiling prevented conclusive comparison of naive and antigen-experienced compartments.

This clonotype has just a few counts. Which antigen it targets is not known. One base away there is no much larger clone; base qualities are not given. The protocol used for the library was 5' RACE. The sequencer was an Illumina HiSeq 2500. A second PCR of roughly 6 to 11 cycles was run with a J-beta primer mix and a sample-barcoded 5' primer. Each TCR beta cDNA molecule received a unique molecular identifier from a template-switch 5' adaptor carrying 12 random nucleotides. Each sample yielded at least 3 million CDR3-containing paired-end reads. First-strand cDNA synthesis was performed from all RNA using the Mint cDNA synthesis kit, with priming by a TRBC-specific oligonucleotide. Following uracil-DNA glycosylase treatment, a first 18-cycle PCR with universal primers M1SS and BC2_uni_R was performed on all cDNA. The published analysis was carried out like this. For normalization, 1 million high-quality reads were randomly selected from each sample, with every read carrying a distinct molecular identifier. Instead of being binned into consensus sequences, reads that shared molecular identifiers were thrown out. CDR3 identification, clonotype clustering and error correction used MiTCR with a Q25 quality threshold and the strictest error-elimination algorithm. A nonparametric unseen species model using Euler transformation provided a lower-bound estimate of total TCR beta diversity. TCRdb cleaned the public reads at Q25 with fastp, built clones with MiXCR and kept in-frame beta chains. Merged by CDR3 protein, the rows form single entries marked with the most common genes and DNA. The V and J calls were not made by the authors but by TCRdb's processing. The sample table lists 1.5 million to 2 million distinct CDR3 sequences, roughly 50% of them with a count of one. Together, the top ten hold 2.1% of the sample.

Systemically healthy Caucasian individuals from Russia, over 30 in total and aged about 6 to 100 years, were included as donors. Roughly 11 milliliters of peripheral blood were drawn from each donor into EDTA-treated Vacutainer tubes. PBMCs were isolated by Ficoll-Paque density-gradient centrifugation, with at least 6.5 million obtained per sample. Trizol reagent was used to extract total RNA from PBMCs, with at least 5 micrograms per sample. Naive CD45RAhigh/CD27high T cell percentages were measured by flow cytometry on a PBMC aliquot from every donor. Taken from the germline V gene (reference sequence), the CDR1 and CDR2 loops are DFQATT and SNEGSKA. Relative to germline, V is missing 2 bases and J is missing 0 bases, with 4 bases of the junction outside any gene match. The CDR3 goes from the cysteine to the phenylalanine over 15 residues. The kept DNA is CDR3 alone, 45 bases in frame from the first base.

The TCR sequence derives from a woman aged 40 to 49 in good health. This chain is built from TRBV20-1 and TRBJ2-3, with 8 middle bases fitting TRBD1. Material for sequencing was blood. The DNA sequence is TGCAGTGCTAGACTGGACAGGGTTAGCACAGATACGCAGTATTTT. Protein translation: CSARLDRVSTDTQYF.